Below, 18 T cell receptor beta chains from the same sample are listed, as sequenced in a study of T-cell memory formation after mild COVID-19. MiXCR, run by TCRdb on the 5' RACE reads, gives a single entry per CDR3 protein. The table records fewer than 300,000 distinct CDR3 sequences, roughly 18% of them present only once. Sequences were obtained from PBMCs or a T cell subset sorted from them (not recorded which). Source of these receptors: a man between 18 and 35 years old who had mild COVID-19 (a few samples of this study predate the infection). Cell type and time point are not known.

The chain joins TRBV10-1 to TRBJ1-2, with D tentatively TRBD1 (5 bases). V lost 4 bases to trimming and J lost 0 bases, with 21 bases between them. CDR3 length: 18 amino acids. CDR1 and CDR2 (germline): WNHNN, SYGVQD (reference sequence). The CDR3 bases are TGCGCCAGCAGTGGGGTTTTGGACCCTAAAGGGGCTAACTATGGCTACACCTTC. Protein sequence: CASSGVLDPKGANYGYTF.

The V and J genes are TRBV29-1 and TRBJ1-1, with D perhaps matching TRBD1 (6 bases). The CDR3 is made up of 11 amino acids. Germline CDR1 SQVTM, CDR2 ANQGSEA. Trimming stripped 7 bases from V and 5 bases from J, with 11 bases between. The CDR3 loop is CSAGARTEAFF. The CDR3 coding sequence is TGCAGCGCGGGGGCCCGGACTGAAGCTTTCTTT.

This clonotype was seen a few times. CDR3 bases: TGCGCCAGCAGCTTGGTCGGTGGCCCTGGCTCGAGTGGGGGGACCCAGTACTTC. It encodes CASSLVGGPGSSGGTQYF. J is TRBJ2-5 and V is TRBV5-1, with D possibly called TRBD1 or TRBD2 (5 bases each). The germline V gene encodes CDR1 SGHRS and CDR2 YFSETQ. Trimming shortened V by 0 bases and J by 7 bases, and 25 bases separated the two germline ends. The CDR3 consists of 18 residues.

V is TRBV7-6 and J is TRBJ2-1, with 8 bases that match TRBD1. The CDR3 extends over 16 amino acids. CDR1 and CDR2 (germline): SGHVS, FNYEAQ. V was clipped by 6 bases and J by 4 bases; unmatched bases: 11. CDR3 nucleotide sequence: TGTGCCAGCAGAGGACAGGGTACTAACTCGTACAATGAGCAGTTCTTC. The encoded protein is CASRGQGTNSYNEQFF.

This chain connects TRBV6-2 or TRBV6-3 to TRBJ2-1; the match to TRBD1 covers 7 bases. Germline CDR1 is MNHEY and CDR2 is SVGEGT. V trimming: 10 bases; J trimming: 0 bases; junction bases outside the gene matches: 15. This CDR3 has 17 amino acids. CDR3 protein: CATFSFGRGSSYNEQFF. For the CDR3, the DNA is TGTGCCACCTTTAGTTTCGGCAGGGGGAGCTCCTACAATGAGCAGTTCTTC.

This clonotype was seen only a few times. The chain carries TRBV29-1 and TRBJ1-1, with D maybe TRBD1 (5 bases). Germline loops: CDR1 SQVTM, CDR2 ANQGSEA. V was cut by 7 bases and J by 7 bases, with 10 bases left in between. CDR3 length equals 10 residues. The CDR3 sequence: CSGGTFEAFF. The DNA of the CDR3 is TGCAGCGGCGGGACGTTTGAAGCTTTCTTT.

This clonotype was seen ten or more times. J is TRBJ2-3 and V is TRBV5-1; D is perhaps TRBD1 (5 bases). From germline, CDR1 is SGHRS and CDR2 YFSETQ. The CDR3 has 13 amino acids. Trimming removed 2 bases at V and 3 bases at J, with 7 bases between. The DNA of the CDR3 is TGCGCCAGCAGCTTTGACAGAACAGATACGCAGTATTTT. The encoded protein is CASSFDRTDTQYF.

This clonotype was seen only a few times. This rearrangement joins TRBV20-1 to TRBJ2-4; TRBD2 aligns across 7 bases. Unmatched junction bases numbered 5, after V lost 1 base and J lost 8 bases. CDR1 is DFQATT and CDR2 is SNEGSKA in the germline V gene (reference sequence). The CDR3 has 13 residues. The CDR3 sequence: CSARVVAGDIQYF. CDR3 sequence (DNA): TGCAGTGCTAGAGTCGTAGCGGGTGACATTCAGTACTTC.

The rearrangement links TRBV25-1 to TRBJ1-6; weak D call: TRBD1 (5 bases). CDR1 is MGHDK and CDR2 is SYGVNS in the germline V gene. The CDR3 totals 14 residues. With 1 base removed from V and 7 bases from J, the gap between germline ends came to 8 bases. This chain's CDR3 is CASSEFKGNSPLHF. The CDR3 DNA follows: TGTGCCAGCAGTGAATTTAAGGGGAATTCACCCCTCCACTTT.

The genes are TRBV6-5 and TRBJ2-5; 9 bases agree with TRBD2. CDR1 MNHEY and CDR2 SVGAGI come from the germline V gene. J gave up 5 bases and V 4 bases, and 8 bases lay outside the gene matches. CDR3 length: 15 residues. The CDR3 region is CASSLGGGAEETQYF. CDR3 bases: TGTGCCAGCAGTTTGGGCGGGGGGGCAGAGGAGACCCAGTACTTC.

CDR3 protein: CASRRGRNYGYTF. The CDR3 DNA sequence: TGTGCCAGCAGACGCGGACGGAACTATGGCTACACCTTC. The chain employs TRBV6-6 and TRBJ1-2; D is ambiguous. The CDR3 sequence is 13 residues long. V dropped 6 bases and J dropped 2 bases, with 10 bases sitting between them. Germline CDR1 and CDR2: MNHNY and SVGAGI (reference sequence).

This chain uses TRBV4-1 with TRBJ1-1; D ambiguous. The CDR3 loop spans 14 amino acids. Trimming removed 6 bases at V and 5 bases at J, with 16 bases between. The germline V gene encodes CDR1 MGHRA and CDR2 YSYEKL. The CDR3 region has the DNA TGCGCCAGCAGACACCCGTCTGGGATTACTGAAGCTTTCTTT. Translation gives CASRHPSGITEAFF.

The J gene is TRBJ1-6, the V gene TRBV28; TRBD1 matches 8 bases. The V segment lost 6 bases and the J segment 7 bases; nucleotides outside the gene matches: 2. The CDR3 spans 13 residues. The germline V gene has CDR1 MDHEN and CDR2 SYDVKM. The CDR3 nucleotides are TGTGCCAGCAGGAGACAGGGGAATTCACCCCTCCACTTT. Translating it yields CASRRQGNSPLHF.

The rearrangement uses TRBV29-1 and TRBJ2-1, with D maybe TRBD1 (5 bases). Trimming pared 3 bases from V and 0 bases from J, leaving 9 bases between. Germline-derived CDR1 and CDR2 are SQVTM and ANQGSEA. CDR3 length equals 14 residues. As DNA, the CDR3 is TGCAGCGTTGACCAGGGCAGCTCCTACAATGAGCAGTTCTTC. It translates to CSVDQGSSYNEQFF.

This clonotype was found a few times. The chain carries TRBV7-9 and TRBJ1-5, with 8 bases aligning to TRBD1. V was clipped by 5 bases and J by 7 bases; unmatched bases: 13. CDR1 is SEHNR and CDR2 is FQNEAQ in the germline V gene (reference sequence). The CDR3 loop spans 16 amino acids. CDR3 DNA: TGTGCCAGCAGCGAGCTAGACAGGGGTACGGGGCAGCCCCAGCATTTT. Its translation is CASSELDRGTGQPQHF.

The chain combines TRBV5-1 with TRBJ1-6; D remains ambiguous. Germline CDR1 and CDR2: SGHRS and YFSETQ. V was pared by 7 bases and J by 10 bases, with 18 bases between. CDR3 size: 14 residues. The CDR3 is CASQDSTAESPLHF. CDR3 DNA sequence: TGCGCCAGCCAGGACTCTACCGCCGAATCACCCCTCCACTTT.

This clonotype has only a few counts. The DNA of the CDR3 is TGTGCCAGCAGCCAAGATTCGAGCGGGGGAGGAGAGACCCAGTACTTC. Translating gives CASSQDSSGGGETQYF. This chain joins TRBV4-2 and TRBJ2-5; TRBD2 aligns across 8 bases. CDR1 is LGHNA, CDR2 YNFKEQ, per germline. The CDR3 is made up of 16 amino acids. V trimming: 0 bases; J trimming: 4 bases; junction bases outside the gene matches: 7.

V and J are TRBV15 and TRBJ2-3, with D maybe TRBD2 (6 bases). This CDR3 has 17 amino acids. V was pared by 0 bases and J by 0 bases, with 13 bases between. Germline-derived CDR1 and CDR2 are LNHNV and YYDKDF (reference sequence). The CDR3 DNA reads as TGTGCCACCAGCAGAGAGGTGACTAGAATTAGCACAGATACGCAGTATTTT. This codes for CATSREVTRISTDTQYF. Looking up the rest from reference TRBV15 and TRBJ2-3 gives the full variable domain: DAMVIQNPRYQVTQFGKPVTLSCSQTLNHNVMYWYQQKSSQAPKLLFHYYDKDFNNEADTPDNFQSRRPNTSFCFLDIRSPGLGDTAMYLCATSREVTRISTDTQYFGPGTRLTVL.